This TCR beta chain was sequenced for a study of blood T cell repertoires in COVID-19. About the research overall: COVID-19 samples collected from the United States, Italy and Spain covered acute and convalescent phases. In each case, the material was cDNA or gDNA derived from T cells, B-cell-depleted T cells, or PBMCs.

In the original workflow: For nucleated cells, counts were estimated from reference gene primer amplification. Produced via immunoSEQ multiplex PCR; TCRdb's table is partial and in-frame only. The V and J calls and clone size are taken from that table; D and trimming were inferred from the DNA. The sample lists about 190,000 clones; around 77% were seen once. The V gene lost 2 bases and the J gene lost 0 bases, with 11 bases spanning the gap. The CDR3 has 16 residues. From germline, CDR1 is SGHNT and CDR2 YENEEA. V usage is TRBV11-3 and J usage is TRBJ2-1; D ambiguous. The TCR originated in a man between 60 and 75 years old with active or convalescent COVID-19. Sequenced material: peripheral blood. CDR3 region: CASSLSSVSSYNEQFF. The CDR3 coding sequence is TGTGCCAGCAGCTTAAGCAGCGTTAGCTCCTACAATGAGCAGTTCTTC.